What follows are 24 T cell receptor beta chains derived from one specimen sequenced in a study of T cells in Graves' hyperthyroidism and ophthalmopathy. What was amplified from RNA transcripts were TCR beta CDR3 regions. When the TCR CDR3 underwent first-round RT-PCR, the HTBI primer set was used. TCRdb passed the multiplex PCR reads through MiXCR, listing each CDR3 protein once. The data show around 580,000 distinct CDR3 sequences, around 17% seen once. The sequenced sample consisted of blood. These TCRs come from a woman aged 18-29 years with Graves' hyperthyroidism.

The V call is TRBV7-7, the J call TRBJ2-1; TRBD2 matches at 9 bases. This CDR3 is 16 amino acids long. V trimming: 5 bases; J trimming: 5 bases; junction bases outside the gene matches: 10. The germline gives CDR1 SSHAT, CDR2 FNYEAQ (reference sequence). CDR3 coding DNA: TGTGCCAGCAGCCCGCGAAAGCGGGAGGCACACAATGAGCAGTTCTTC. This sequence encodes CASSPRKREAHNEQFF.

V gene TRBV11-1 combines with J gene TRBJ2-1; 7 nucleotides match TRBD2. CDR1 is SGHAT and CDR2 is FQDESV in the germline V gene (reference sequence). The CDR3 consists of 16 residues. V was pared by 1 base and J by 2 bases, with 5 bases of the junction left unmatched. CDR3 in amino acids: CASSLGSGETYNEQFF. The CDR3 nucleotides read TGTGCCAGCAGCTTAGGAAGCGGGGAGACCTACAATGAGCAGTTCTTC.

The chain combines TRBV20-1 with TRBJ2-7; 8 bases map to TRBD2. Germline V gives CDR1 DFQATT, CDR2 SNEGSKA (reference sequence). The CDR3 covers 17 residues. Germline trimming cut 0 bases from V and 7 bases from J; bases unmatched to any gene: 17. Here the CDR3 reads CSARDGRISGDVFEQYF. The CDR3 nucleotides read TGCAGTGCTAGAGATGGGAGAATTAGCGGGGATGTCTTTGAGCAGTACTTC.

The chain carries TRBV7-2 and TRBJ2-7; 8 bases align to TRBD1. The J call may be mistaken, given a closer DNA end match to TRBJ2-1. The germline V gene encodes CDR1 SGHTA and CDR2 FQGNSA. The CDR3 is 18 amino acids. CDR3 DNA sequence: TGTGCCAGCAGTCTAGGAGCGACAGGGGACCATTCTTTCTACGAGCAGTTCTTC. This sequence encodes CASSLGATGDHSFYEQFF.

The chain joins TRBV27 to TRBJ2-7, with 7 nucleotides matching TRBD2. Trimming removed 8 bases from V and 2 bases from J; junction bases left unmatched: 6. Germline CDR1 and CDR2: MNHEY and SMNVEV (reference sequence). The CDR3 loop spans 13 amino acids. The CDR3 DNA reads as TGTGCCAGCGGGAGGGAAAGAGCCTACGAGCAGTACTTC. Its protein is CASGRERAYEQYF.

This clonotype was observed a few times. The chain has TRBV5-1 and TRBJ2-7; D not resolved. The V gene's germline CDR1 is SGHRS and CDR2 YFSETQ. The CDR3 spans 14 residues. Deletions cut 0 bases from V and 0 bases from J, with 7 bases between. The CDR3 is CASSLEWNSYEQYF. The CDR3 DNA reads as TGCGCCAGCAGCTTGGAATGGAACTCCTACGAGCAGTACTTC.

This clonotype was counted at least ten times. CDR3 loop: CASSPVTGQGYEQYF. In DNA, the CDR3 is TGTGCCAGCAGTCCCGTAACGGGACAGGGTTACGAGCAGTACTTC. The chain combines TRBV27 with TRBJ2-7; 9 bases fit TRBD1. Germline V lookup: CDR1 MNHEY, CDR2 SMNVEV (reference sequence). CDR3 length equals 15 residues. The junction had 9 bases not matched to a gene; V was cut back by 5 bases and J by 4 bases.

The chain couples TRBV18 to TRBJ2-5, with unresolved D. CDR3 length equals 14 residues. From germline, CDR1 is KGHSH and CDR2 LQKENI. The ends were cut back, 6 bases at V and 2 bases at J, with 13 bases in the middle. The CDR3, as DNA: TGTGCCAGCTCCCCGGTACCAGAACAAGAGACCCAGTACTTC. This encodes CASSPVPEQETQYF.

This clonotype was detected ten times or more. V is TRBV5-1 and J is TRBJ1-1, with 8 bases aligning to TRBD1. Germline values: CDR1 SGHRS, CDR2 YFSETQ. This CDR3 spans 15 amino acids. Trimming took 4 bases from V and 1 from J; bases not matched to a gene: 6. In DNA, the CDR3 is TGCGCCAGCAGCAACCTTCAGGGGGCGAACACTGAAGCTTTCTTT. It is translated as CASSNLQGANTEAFF.

This clonotype was seen repeatedly, ten times or more. The chain recombines TRBV6-1 with TRBJ1-5; D is unresolved. CDR3 length equals 12 residues. Trimming took 7 bases from V and 7 from J, leaving 11 bases between them. Germline loops: CDR1 MNHNS, CDR2 SASEGT. The CDR3 sequence: CASTANGQPQHF. The CDR3 DNA sequence: TGTGCCAGCACCGCAAACGGCCAGCCCCAGCATTTT.

This clonotype came up many times. The chain links TRBV7-2 to TRBJ2-5; D is perhaps TRBD2 (5 bases). Germline CDR1 SGHTA, CDR2 FQGNSA. The CDR3 consists of 14 residues. V lost 5 bases to trimming and J lost 4 bases, with 14 bases between them. CDR3 DNA: TGTGCCAGCAGCCGCGAGGGCCCCCCAGAGACCCAGTACTTC. Protein product: CASSREGPPETQYF.

This chain connects TRBV29-1 to TRBJ2-1; 7 bases map to TRBD1. Germline V gene sequence: CDR1 SQVTM, CDR2 ANQGSEA. The CDR3 has 14 residues. With 4 bases clipped from V and 2 bases from J, the junction kept 5 bases outside the gene matches. CDR3 DNA sequence: TGCAGCGTTGGCTTGAGGGGGCCCTACAATGAGCAGTTCTTC. Its translation is CSVGLRGPYNEQFF.

The genes are TRBV15 and TRBJ1-1, with a weak D call TRBD1 (6 bases). The germline V and J ends were trimmed by 3 bases and 1 base, with 18 bases remaining between them. CDR1 and CDR2 (germline): LNHNV, YYDKDF (reference sequence). The CDR3 runs to 17 residues. DNA for the CDR3: TGTGCCACCAGCAGGAGTCGAGGGGGAGGCCGGAACACTGAAGCTTTCTTT. This gives the protein CATSRSRGGGRNTEAFF.

This clonotype occurred many times. The genes are TRBV7-2 and TRBJ2-3, with D possibly being TRBD1 (5 bases). The CDR3 loop spans 13 amino acids. Germline V gene sequence: CDR1 SGHTA, CDR2 FQGNSA. Trimming took 2 bases from V and 7 from J, leaving 10 bases between them. The CDR3, as DNA: TGTGCCAGCAGCTTAAAAGGGGCGAATACGCAGTATTTT. This codes for CASSLKGANTQYF.

The sample holds many counts of this clonotype. This chain joins TRBV5-5 and TRBJ1-5; D not certain. The CDR3 has 12 residues. The germline V gene has CDR1 SGHKS and CDR2 YYEKEE (reference sequence). The ends were cut back, 1 base at V and 5 bases at J, with 4 bases in the middle. The DNA of the CDR3 is TGTGCCAGCAGCTTGATTGATCAGCCCCAGCATTTT. Its translation: CASSLIDQPQHF.

This clonotype was seen more than once but under ten times. The chain combines TRBV4-3 with TRBJ1-2; TRBD1 matches at 7 bases. CDR3 length equals 15 residues. J lost 0 bases, V lost 1 base, and 2 bases had no gene match. Germline V gives CDR1 LGHNA, CDR2 YSLEER. CDR3 coding DNA: TGCGCCAGCAGCCAAGGGACAGGTACTAACTATGGCTACACCTTC. Its translation is CASSQGTGTNYGYTF.

The chain links TRBV6-1 to TRBJ2-7; no definite D call. The CDR3 runs to 13 residues. Trimming took off 1 base at V and 2 bases at J, with 6 bases between the two ends. Germline V gives CDR1 MNHNS, CDR2 SASEGT. This chain's CDR3 is CASSEGGAYEQYF. CDR3 sequence (DNA): TGTGCCAGCAGTGAAGGGGGTGCCTACGAGCAGTACTTC.

This clonotype was counted at least ten times. The CDR3 region has the DNA TGTGCCAGCAGTGATCGAGTTAATGAAAAACTGTTTTTT. Amino acids: CASSDRVNEKLFF. V is TRBV2 and J is TRBJ1-4; D is ambiguous. The CDR3 spans 13 residues. Germline loops: CDR1 SNHLY, CDR2 FYNNEI. Trimming took 3 bases from V and 4 from J, leaving 6 bases between them.

The table lists this clonotype with a few counts. The rearrangement links TRBV6-1 to TRBJ2-5; D may be TRBD1 (5 bases). The germline gives CDR1 MNHNS, CDR2 SASEGT. The V end lost 3 bases, the J end lost 0 bases, and 11 bases lay between the germline ends. CDR3 length equals 15 residues. The CDR3 loop reads CASSDSPRDQETQYF. CDR3 bases: TGTGCCAGCAGTGATTCCCCCAGGGACCAAGAGACCCAGTACTTC.

This clonotype was observed a few times. The J gene is TRBJ1-5, the V gene TRBV19; maybe TRBD1 (5 bases). CDR1 LNHDA and CDR2 SQIVND come from the germline V gene (reference sequence). The CDR3 runs 15 residues. Trimming removed 3 bases from V and 4 bases from J, with 13 bases in between. The CDR3 region has the DNA TGTGCCAGTAGTATTTCTGGGACTGATAATCAGCCCCAGCATTTT. Encoded protein: CASSISGTDNQPQHF. The full variable domain, its missing parts supplied by reference TRBV19 and TRBJ1-5, is DGGITQSPKYLFRKEGQNVTLSCEQNLNHDAMYWYRQDPGQGLRLIYYSQIVNDFQKGDIAEGYSVSREKKESFPLTVTSAQKNPTAFYLCASSISGTDNQPQHFGDGTRLSIL.

The chain uses TRBV20-1 and TRBJ2-2; no clear D. This CDR3 region has 13 residues. V was clipped by 6 bases and J by 1 base, with 9 bases between them. The germline V gene encodes CDR1 DFQATT and CDR2 SNEGSKA (reference sequence). The CDR3, as DNA: TGCAGTGCCCTCCAGCGGAACACCGGGGAGCTGTTTTTT. As protein: CSALQRNTGELFF.

The chain couples TRBV6-4 to TRBJ2-7, with D possibly matching TRBD1 (6 bases). Germline V lookup: CDR1 MRHNA, CDR2 SNTAGT. The ends were cut back, 5 bases at V and 1 base at J, with 9 bases in the middle. This CDR3 has 13 residues. The CDR3 nucleotides read TGTGCCAGCAGTACACAGGGTTCCTACGAGCAGTACTTC. Its translation is CASSTQGSYEQYF.

This clonotype was found many times. The rearrangement joins TRBV7-2 to TRBJ1-2; possible D gene TRBD1, 5 bases. This CDR3 comprises 14 residues. Trimming stripped 5 bases from V and 0 bases from J, with 10 bases between. Looked up from germline, CDR1 is SGHTA and CDR2 is FQGNSA. The CDR3 sequence: CASSRGTSNYGYTF. The CDR3 DNA reads TGTGCCAGCAGCCGAGGGACCTCTAACTATGGCTACACCTTC.

This clonotype was observed a handful of times. V gene TRBV18 combines with J gene TRBJ1-2, with TRBD1 matching over 7 bases. Germline V lookup: CDR1 KGHSH, CDR2 LQKENI. This CDR3 has 14 residues. With V trimmed by 2 bases and J by 3 bases, 3 bases remained unmatched. CDR3 DNA: TGTGCCAGCTCACCAACGGGACAGTACTATGGCTACACCTTC. Protein: CASSPTGQYYGYTF.